The T cell receptor beta chain described here comes from a study of cytomegalovirus exposure and HLA in healthy donors (dated by TCRdb to 2016 to 2017). Background for the entire study: According to an earlier analysis of several hundred of the donors, some 170 million T cells yielded some 110 million unique TCR beta sequences and 276 Gb of sequence data. An early release covering roughly 600 HLA-typed donors comprised approximately 300 gigabases of sequencing data and around 85 million unique TCR sequences. Of the 398 genotyped donors, about 80% fell in the genetic ancestry cluster associated with self-reported Caucasian donors. The study aimed to test whether cataloging public T cell receptors could reveal signatures of past pathogen exposure. The study profiled the T cell repertoires of hundreds of subjects by immunosequencing and related them to cytomegalovirus serostatus. Besides the first cohort of around 670 subjects, a separate validation cohort made up of 120 or so different subjects was used. The study combined high-throughput TCR immunosequencing, statistical association of individual TCRs with disease status, and machine learning to predict cytomegalovirus infection status. In a later analysis, previously published TCR beta repertoires from 550 to 700 donors were re-analyzed and high-resolution HLA genotyping was added so that TCR occurrence patterns could be studied. Rather than drawing on any new phenotypic data, the later analysis identified candidate immune exposures from TCR beta sequences and the way those sequences occurred across donors. In an earlier analysis of more than 550 of the donors, high-throughput TCR beta sequencing was used to judge whether each TCR beta V gene segment behaved as functional or pseudogenic. Donor age, sex, ethnicity and CMV serostatus were compiled together with the repertoire data. Genome-wide SNP genotypes for about three fifths of the roughly 670 donors were used in a later genetic analysis, which treated that subset as a discovery cohort. All discovery cohort repertoires had been generated on a single sequencing platform. Both class I and class II loci were covered by HLA typing, at four-digit resolution. The number of donors typed differed by locus, with roughly 629-640 for A, B, C, DRB1 and DQB1, 522 for DQA1, over 600 for DPA1, and around 430 for DPB1. Roughly 5 DR-DQ haplotypes were treated as single units for association and clustering because of strong linkage in the cohort. Across 398 genotyped donors of the cohort, an average of roughly 250,000 unique TCR beta nucleotide sequences per donor were sequenced, and roughly 18% of those sequences were non-productive.

The CDR1 and CDR2 encoded by the germline V gene are MGHRA and YSYEKL. Including the terminal cysteine and phenylalanine, the CDR3 comprises 13 residues. The retained sequence is limited to the CDR3, 39 bases, with the frame set at the first base. Trimming at the junction amounts to 5 bases on V and 6 bases on J, and the germline ends lie 13 bases apart. This clone is medium-sized (0.01 to 0.1%) in terms of sample share. Its target antigen remains unknown. The record has no base qualities; no much larger clone is one base away. In total, roughly 710 healthy bone marrow donors made up the cohort. At the time of sampling, every cohort member was nominally healthy, though immune exposures that went unrecorded were likely present. Of the roughly 630 cohort members, approximately 290 had a positive CMV serostatus and about 350 had a negative one, while no CMV serostatus was recorded for the donor. Each donor provided a peripheral blood sample, and peripheral blood mononuclear cells were used for TCR beta sequencing. Genomic DNA was extracted from the blood cell samples with the Qiagen DNeasy Blood Extraction Kit.

Library generation was performed with the immunoSEQ multiplex PCR assay. For the multiplex PCR, a mixture combining 60 forward primers for TCR Vbeta segments and 13 reverse primers for TCR Jbeta segments was used. A multiplex PCR assay on genomic DNA amplified the CDR3 region of rearranged TCR beta genes. On the Illumina HiSeq System, the amplified TCR beta libraries were sequenced as 87-base-pair reads. The authors' analysis ran thus. In a later analysis, tens of millions of unique TCR beta chains were counted across the 650 to 700 repertoires, and some 10 million of these chains were shared by at least two donors. A nearest-neighbor algorithm error-corrected the raw reads and collapsed the reads into unique sequences, merging closely related sequences to remove PCR and sequencing errors. To assign V, D and J gene segments, CDR3 sequences were aligned to IMGT reference sequences. Each retained sequence needed at least a six-nucleotide match to both a V gene segment and a J gene segment. A rearrangement counted as productive if the CDR3 had no stop codons and remained in frame with V and J, and every other rearrangement counted as non-productive. CDR3 was defined according to IMGT convention as the region running from the second conserved V-encoded cysteine to the conserved J-encoded phenylalanine. In an earlier analysis of more than 550 of the donors, sequences lacking an unambiguous match to a single V gene segment were excluded. An earlier analysis of approximately 590 of the donors called V segments functional above 56.7% productive rearrangements and segregating when the between-donor standard deviation exceeded 5%. To diagnose cytomegalovirus status from the catalog of TCR beta chain sequences, a statistical classification framework was built. A later analysis assigned V and J genes by comparing TCR nucleotide sequences with IMGT/GENE-DB human TR gene sequences. The TCRdist pipeline was used in a later analysis to assign CDR3 sequences and most-parsimonious VDJ recombination scenarios. In a later analysis, every TCR beta chain was defined by the combination of its CDR3 amino acid sequence and its V-gene family, and reads without a unique V-gene family were dropped. To address suspected cross-contamination and a sequencing artifact, a later analysis removed over 500 highly shared, low-generation-probability nucleotide sequences. In a later analysis, a clonal expansion index for each public chain was calculated from normalized within-repertoire ranks of inferred template counts. In a later analysis, generation probabilities were computed using a VDJ recombination model fitted to out-of-frame rearrangements, and the results were checked against IGoR. A later analysis scored TCR-TCR, TCR-HLA and TCR-CMV co-occurrence with hypergeometric tests, applying a repertoire-size bias correction to TCR pairs. False discovery rates were estimated in a later analysis by permuting HLA or CMV assignments 20 times. In a later analysis, co-occurring TCRs were grouped using DBSCAN, with TCRdist sequence similarity added in when clustering inside HLA-allele-positive subsets. Repertoires with fewer than 30,000 or more than 120,000 public chains were left out of co-occurrence clustering, as were four to six repertoires with anomalous nucleotide sharing. In TCRdb, the immuneACCESS table is reduced to in-frame sequences with V and J assigned. These tables do not hold every clone; where another copy was compared, an unresolved V gene accounts for under half, and the others remain unexplained. V, J and clone size derive from that table, while D and trimming were established from the DNA sequence. This sample lists about 98,000 clones; around 76% were detected once. The ten most abundant clones make up roughly 8% of the sample.

What the research found in general, with its limitations: A further reported finding was that TCR beta sequences accurately predicted the HLA-A and HLA-B alleles for most subjects in the first cohort. Several of the top co-occurrence clusters appeared to be linked to parvovirus B19, influenza, CMV and Epstein-Barr virus, according to a later analysis. Linkage disequilibrium might explain the correlated functional status among segregating V segments, but an unknown experimental factor could not be excluded. It was suggested by the authors that the approach could potentially be generalized to other disease states and immunological phenotypes. HLA typing was unavailable for some donors at each locus, so association tests used only the typed subset. A later analysis found that most CMV-associated TCR beta chains appeared HLA-restricted, with HLA associations seemingly driven largely by CMV exposure. When HLA alleles, especially DR and DQ, strongly co-occurred, attributing TCR associations to individual alleles was difficult. Because counts were too low, seventeen rarely observed V segments, including chromosome 9 orphons, were excluded from the earlier analysis of roughly 580 of the donors. The cohort was sequenced for TCR beta chains only, and without alpha or paired-chain data the features that could be detected were limited. The classifier was reported to diagnose cytomegalovirus status with high specificity and sensitivity in both the original and validation cohorts. In an earlier analysis of fewer than 750 of the donors, most TCR beta V segments were observed in productive rearrangements about 87% or about 30% of the time, broadly matching IMGT annotations. Immune exposure information for the cohort was limited to CMV serostatus. Some IMGT-functional V segments, including TRBV6-2 and TRBV6-3, could not be told apart with the 87-base-pair reads, so those segments were excluded. The study listed approximately 150 TCR beta chains as associated with cytomegalovirus. The presence/absence analyses assumed that sequencing depth was roughly uniform across donors, and that assumption may not be true. Specific HLA alleles were associated with 16,951 TCR beta sequences at a false discovery rate of 0.05 in a later analysis. In a later analysis, TCR association rates were found to vary across HLA loci, with the most associated TCRs seen for DRB1 alleles and the fewest for HLA-C alleles. In vitro tests confirmed that a few of the cytomegalovirus-associated TCR beta chains recognize cytomegalovirus antigens. Most TCR sequences were observed very rarely across donors, whereas some public TCRs were present in many individuals. Compared with equally common non-associated chains, HLA-associated TCR beta chains in a later analysis were more clonally expanded and had lower generation probabilities. A group of highly shared sequence variants was considered likely to be a technical artifact of the sequencing pipeline. In a later genetic analysis, a missense DCLRE1C variant was associated with V-gene and J-gene trimming of TCR beta chains, and the association was replicated in an independent cohort. According to a later genetic analysis, donors in an Asian-associated ancestry cluster had fewer N-insertions in productive TCRs than the roughly 670-donor mean.

Input material: PBMCs. This clonotype was obtained from a human donor in good health. The chain links TRBV4-1 with TRBJ1-1; the D gene is unclear. The CDR3 region reads CASSAPNSAEAFF. DNA sequence: TGCGCCAGCAGCGCCCCGAACTCGGCTGAAGCTTTCTTT.